One sample yielded the 27 T cell receptor beta chains listed below, sequenced in a study of T cells expressing NK-cell markers. TCRdb re-called the 5' RACE reads and shows each CDR3 protein once, DNA omitted. The specimen's table records 250,000 to 300,000 distinct CDR3 sequences. Sequencing was performed on blood T cells: a sorted CD56 or NKG2C T cell subset, CD4+ or CD8+ T cells, or bulk PBMC T cells (not recorded which). These receptors originate from a man between 18 and 29 years old in good health.

The rearrangement joins TRBV7-2 to TRBJ1-3. Per the germline V gene, CDR1 is SGHTA and CDR2 is FQGNSA. This CDR3 spans 18 amino acids. The CDR3 reads CASSLAWGLRSSGNTIYF.

V gene TRBV20-1 combines with J gene TRBJ1-1. The CDR3 has 15 amino acids. Germline values: CDR1 DFQATT, CDR2 SNEGSKA (reference sequence). This CDR3 is CSASLGDNGRPEAFF.

The chain links TRBV20-1 to TRBJ2-3; as DNA is missing, the TRBD1 call by TCRdb cannot be tested. CDR3 size: 14 residues. Germline lookup yields CDR1 DFQATT and CDR2 SNEGSKA (reference sequence). The CDR3 region is CSAHPGQLGDTQYF.

This chain links TRBV7-9 with TRBJ2-5; TCRdb's assignment of TRBD2 cannot be checked, as there is no DNA. This CDR3 is 15 amino acids long. Germline V gene data show CDR1 as SEHNR and CDR2 as FQNEAQ (reference sequence). The CDR3 here is CASSQDYNRQETQYF.

V is TRBV20-1 and J is TRBJ2-5; the D call of TRBD2 rests on TCRdb alone, since no DNA is present to check it. The germline V gene has CDR1 DFQATT and CDR2 SNEGSKA (reference sequence). The length of the CDR3 is 14 residues. CDR3: CSANKPGGQETQYF.

The chain links TRBV12-3 or TRBV12-4 to TRBJ1-4; absent DNA, TCRdb's TRBD1 call cannot be checked. The CDR3 extends over 18 amino acids. This chain's CDR3 is CASTTHTDKGQEDEKLFF.

V and J are TRBV29-1 and TRBJ1-2. The CDR3 is 12 residues long. CDR1 SQVTM and CDR2 ANQGSEA come from the germline V gene. This CDR3 is CSVDMGPYGYTF.

The chain has TRBV5-1 and TRBJ2-1; the D call from TCRdb, TRBD1, cannot be confirmed without DNA. CDR3 length equals 15 residues. Germline V CDR1 and CDR2: SGHRS, YFSETQ. CDR3 protein: CASSPSGTDNNEQFF.

This chain links TRBV11-2 with TRBJ2-5; the TCRdb D gene call, TRBD1, has no DNA to confirm it. This CDR3 is built from 12 residues. From germline, CDR1 is SGHAT and CDR2 FQNNGV. This CDR3 is CASGPRGETQYF.

The chain uses TRBV6-5 and TRBJ1-1; the D call from TCRdb, TRBD1, cannot be confirmed without DNA. The germline V gene has CDR1 MNHEY and CDR2 SVGAGI. The CDR3 runs 14 residues. The chain's CDR3 is CASRPRQGFGEAFF.

The chain joins TRBV12-3 or TRBV12-4 to TRBJ2-2; there is no DNA to check the TCRdb D call of TRBD1. The CDR3 runs to 15 residues. CDR3 sequence reads: CASSLLTGVAGELFF.

The J gene is TRBJ2-1, the V gene TRBV4-3; the TRBD1 assignment by TCRdb is unverifiable without DNA. The CDR3 has 13 amino acids. Germline lookup yields CDR1 LGHNA and CDR2 YSLEER. CDR3 sequence reads: CASSPRGRNEQFF.

V is TRBV6-4 and J is TRBJ2-1. Germline loops: CDR1 MRHNA, CDR2 SNTAGT. The CDR3 totals 17 residues. The CDR3 protein is CASSDSNGRSSYNEQFF.

The rearrangement joins TRBV27 to TRBJ2-1. The CDR3 consists of 13 residues. Per the germline V gene, CDR1 is MNHEY and CDR2 is SMNVEV (reference sequence). The CDR3 loop is CASSYLGSNEQFF.

The rearrangement uses TRBV5-4 and TRBJ2-5; the TCRdb D gene call, TRBD2, has no DNA to confirm it. The CDR3 consists of 15 residues. Germline-derived CDR1 and CDR2 are SGHNT and YYREEE (reference sequence). CDR3 sequence: CASSGTSGYQETQYF.

This rearrangement joins TRBV25-1 to TRBJ2-7. CDR3 size: 13 residues. Germline loops: CDR1 MGHDK, CDR2 SYGVNS. CDR3 in amino acids: CASSGHGAPEQYF.

The J gene is TRBJ1-2, the V gene TRBV12-3 or TRBV12-4; the TCRdb D gene call, TRBD1, has no DNA to confirm it. CDR3 length: 15 amino acids. The CDR3 loop reads CASSLGGEPWGGYTF.

This chain uses TRBV20-1 with TRBJ2-5; TCRdb indicates TRBD1, and absent DNA this call remains unverified. The CDR3 has 14 residues. Germline V lookup: CDR1 DFQATT, CDR2 SNEGSKA (reference sequence). CDR3 residues: CSARDQTGGGTQYF.

This sequence joins TRBV5-1 and TRBJ1-6; TCRdb picks TRBD1, but there is no DNA to check that call. The CDR3 is 15 amino acids. Germline V lookup: CDR1 SGHRS, CDR2 YFSETQ. CDR3 loop: CASSLYGTGNSPLHF. The full variable domain, with the rest looked up from reference TRBV5-1 and TRBJ1-6, is KAGVTQTPRYLIKTRGQQVTLSCSPISGHRSVSWYQQTPGQGLQFLFEYFSETQRNKGNFPGRFSGRQFSNSRSEMNVSTLELGDSALYLCASSLYGTGNSPLHFGNGTRLTVT.

This chain connects TRBV12-3 or TRBV12-4 to TRBJ2-2; TCRdb selects TRBD1, and the lack of DNA leaves this call unchecked. This CDR3 spans 14 amino acids. CDR3 amino acids: CASTYTTVTGELFF.

This sequence joins TRBV6-6 and TRBJ2-1. CDR1 is MNHNY, CDR2 SVGAGI, per germline (reference sequence). The CDR3 has 12 residues. The CDR3 loop reads CASSYAGIEQFF.

V is TRBV20-1 and J is TRBJ1-4. This CDR3 spans 13 amino acids. Per germline, CDR1 DFQATT and CDR2 SNEGSKA (reference sequence). CDR3 protein: CSARDIAAEKLFF.

The V and J genes are TRBV11-2 and TRBJ2-1; TCRdb gives TRBD1 as the D gene, but with no DNA this cannot be confirmed. Per the germline V gene, CDR1 is SGHAT and CDR2 is FQNNGV. The CDR3 is made up of 16 amino acids. The CDR3 spells CASSFPGRLSYNEQFF.

The V call is TRBV7-9, the J call TRBJ2-5; checking the TCRdb D call of TRBD1 is not possible without DNA. The CDR3 spans 14 residues. The germline gives CDR1 SEHNR, CDR2 FQNEAQ (reference sequence). CDR3 in amino acids: CASSRMGVQETQYF.

The J gene is TRBJ2-5, the V gene TRBV5-1; as DNA is missing, the TRBD2 call by TCRdb cannot be tested. The CDR3 is 16 amino acids. The germline CDR1 and CDR2 sequences are SGHRS and YFSETQ. The CDR3 reads CASSFYRASAVETQYF.

V gene TRBV7-3 combines with J gene TRBJ2-5. The length of the CDR3 is 13 residues. CDR1 and CDR2 from the germline V gene are SGHTA and FQGTGA. The CDR3 reads CASSVSRQETQYF.

The V and J genes are TRBV4-3 and TRBJ2-7. This CDR3 is built from 15 residues. Germline V gene sequence: CDR1 LGHNA, CDR2 YSLEER. The CDR3 spells CASSQAWTRGYEQYF.